The rows below give T cell receptor beta chains drawn from one sample of a study of Graves' ophthalmopathy and Graves' hyperthyroidism. TCRdb itself ran the multiplex PCR reads through MiXCR, one entry per CDR3 protein. Of hundreds of thousands of distinct CDR3 sequences in the sample, over 20% were seen once. Input material: peripheral blood. The receptors were sampled from a young woman with stable Graves' hyperthyroidism. Some clones in this sample may be carry-over from other donors' samples. The CDR3 runs from the conserved cysteine through the conserved F or W. Each record gives: J gene, V gene, clone size, D gene, CDR3 DNA, CDR3 protein. D genes are given only for firm matches. A row's size may be missing; if present it is once, few, many or a size class.

>TRBJ2-7|TRBV25-1|many|.
TGTGCCAGCAGTTTCCCTGCCTCCTACGAGCAGTACTTC
CASSFPASYEQYF
>TRBJ1-2|TRBV20-1|many|.
TGCAGTGCCCCGGACATTAACTATGGCTACACCTTC
CSAPDINYGYTF
>TRBJ1-2|TRBV28|many|TRBD1
TGTGCCAGCAGCGAGGAAGGGGGCCCTTCTAACTATGGCTACACCTTC
CASSEEGGPSNYGYTF
>TRBJ2-3|TRBV28|.|.
TGTGCCAGCAGCATCTTTAGCTTTCTGGGGGGTACGCAGTATTTT
CASSIFSFLGGTQYF
>TRBJ1-1|TRBV6-5|many|.
TGTGCCAGCACCAAGGCCGGGGGTGGTGAAGCTTTCTTT
CASTKAGGGEAFF
>TRBJ1-2|TRBV6-1|many|.
TGTGCCAGCAGACCTAACAGGGTAGGAGATGGCTACACCTTC
CASRPNRVGDGYTF
>TRBJ1-1|TRBV6-5|many|.
TGTGCCAGCAACCCACAGGGTGCCACTGAAGCTTTCTTT
CASNPQGATEAFF
>TRBJ2-5|TRBV6-4|many|TRBD2
TGTGCCACCGTTCCGGGACTAGCGGAGGTCGAGACCCAGTACTTC
CATVPGLAEVETQYF
>TRBJ1-1|TRBV11-2|many|.
TGTGCCAGCAGTCTTAGACCCGGGGGATCGAACACTGAAGCTTTCTTT
CASSLRPGGSNTEAFF
>TRBJ2-5|TRBV20-1|.|.
TGCAGTGCTAGTATCGGTACTGGGGAGACCCAGTACTTC
CSASIGTGETQYF
>TRBJ2-5|TRBV9|.|TRBD2
TGTGCCAGCAGCGCCGGGACTACACAAGAGACCCAGTACTTC
CASSAGTTQETQYF
>TRBJ2-7|TRBV6-2/TRBV6-3|few|.
TGTGCCAGCAGTTACAGGCCAGGGGAAGTCTACGAGCAGTACTTC
CASSYRPGEVYEQYF
>TRBJ2-5|TRBV27|many|TRBD1
TGTGCCAGCAGTCCACAACAGGGGGCGAAGACCCAGTACTTC
CASSPQQGAKTQYF
>TRBJ1-5|TRBV6-1|.|.
TGTGCCAGCAGACGGTGGAGGGGGGACCAGCCCCAGCATTTT
CASRRWRGDQPQHF
>TRBJ2-5|TRBV10-3|.|.
.
CAISVPPGLAGFGGETQYF
>TRBJ2-5|TRBV19|.|TRBD1
TGTGCCAGTAGTGGAAGACAGGGGAAAGAGACCCAGTACTTC
CASSGRQGKETQYF
>TRBJ2-6|TRBV7-9|.|.
TGTGCCAGCAGCACGAGGACATTTGGGGCCAACGTCCTGACTTTC
CASSTRTFGANVLTF
>TRBJ2-5|TRBV20-1|many|TRBD2
TGCAGTGCTGACAGGACTAGCGGGAGTTCTCAAGAGACCCAGTACTTC
CSADRTSGSSQETQYF
>TRBJ1-2|TRBV12-3/TRBV12-4|.|.
TGTGCCAGCAGTTTAGCGGTTGAGGGGGGCTCTGGCTACACCTTC
CASSLAVEGGSGYTF
>TRBJ1-1|TRBV6-2/TRBV6-3|many|.
TGTGCCAGCAGTTCCATCCCGGGGGCAAGCGGGCCTGAAGCTTTCTTT
CASSSIPGASGPEAFF
>TRBJ2-4|TRBV7-2|.|TRBD1
TGTGCCAGCAGCTTAGGCTCCGGGACAGGGCAAAACATTCAGTACTTC
CASSLGSGTGQNIQYF
>TRBJ1-5|TRBV5-6|.|TRBD1
TGTGCCAGCAGCGCGTGGACAGGGTTCAGCAATCAGCCCCAGCATTTT
CASSAWTGFSNQPQHF
>TRBJ2-5|TRBV27|.|.
TGTGCCAGCAGCAGACTTTTGGATCGGGAGACCCAGTACTTC
CASSRLLDRETQYF
>TRBJ2-7|TRBV29-1|.|TRBD2
TGCAGCGTTGCTGGCCTAGCGGGGGTCTCCTACGAGCAGTACTTC
CSVAGLAGVSYEQYF
>TRBJ2-5|TRBV6-5|many|TRBD2
TGTGCCAGCAGTTACCTCAAAACTGGCGGGGGAGAGACCCAGTACTTC
CASSYLKTGGGETQYF
>TRBJ2-2|TRBV27|many|.
TGTGCCAGCAGTGTGGGACTTAGGTTAGGCGGGGAGCTGTTTTTT
CASSVGLRLGGELFF
>TRBJ2-5|TRBV12-3/TRBV12-4|many|TRBD2
TGTGCCAGCAGCGGGACTAGCGGGGCGGAGACCCAGTACTTC
CASSGTSGAETQYF
>TRBJ1-1|TRBV29-1|.|.
TGCAGCGTTGCCCCCGGGACTGCCATGAACACTGAAGCTTTCTTT
CSVAPGTAMNTEAFF
>TRBJ2-2|TRBV27|.|.
TGTGCCAGCAGTTTATTGGACCTCACCGGGGAGCTGTTTTTT
CASSLLDLTGELFF
>TRBJ1-1|TRBV19|.|.
TGTGCCAGTAGCCCCTATCTGGGGGTTTTAGGGACTGGAGCTTTCTTT
CASSPYLGVLGTGAFF
>TRBJ2-7|TRBV20-1|.|TRBD2
TGCAGTGCTGCCCGACTAGCGGGGGTAGCCTACGAGCAGTACTTC
CSAARLAGVAYEQYF
>TRBJ2-7|TRBV5-6|many|TRBD1
TGTGCCAGCAGCTTCGGGACAGGGCTCTACGAGCAGTACTTC
CASSFGTGLYEQYF
>TRBJ1-1|TRBV12-3/TRBV12-4|many|.
TGTGCCAGCAGTTTAGGACAGAGGGGGGCAGCTTTCTTT
CASSLGQRGAAFF
>TRBJ1-1|TRBV3-1|.|.
TGTGCCAGCAGCCCGTTAACAGAGAACACTGAAGCTTTCTTT
CASSPLTENTEAFF
>TRBJ1-1|TRBV6-2/TRBV6-3|.|.
TGTGCCAGCAGTCACCCGGGGAGGCAGGAACCTTTCTTT
CASSHPGRQEPFF
>TRBJ2-7|TRBV20-1|many|TRBD1
TGCAGTGCTAGACTGTCCGGGACAGGGACCCACGAGCAGTACTTC
CSARLSGTGTHEQYF
>TRBJ2-7|TRBV27|few|.
TGTGCCAGCAGTTCCCCCGGGACAAAAATCTACGAGCAGTACTTC
CASSSPGTKIYEQYF
>TRBJ2-7|TRBV29-1|many|TRBD1
TGCAGCGTTACGGGACAGGGCTTCTACGAGCAGTACTTC
CSVTGQGFYEQYF
>TRBJ2-7|TRBV6-5|few|.
TGTGCCAGCAGTTACTCGGAGAACGAGCAGTACTTC
CASSYSENEQYF
>TRBJ2-2|TRBV20-1|many|TRBD1
TGCAGTGCCAGAAGGGGGCAGATGGACACCGGGGAGCTGTTTTTT
CSARRGQMDTGELFF
>TRBJ1-5|TRBV4-1|many|.
TGCGCCAGCAGCCAAGTTCGGACAGTGAGCAATCAGCCCCAGCATTTT
CASSQVRTVSNQPQHF
>TRBJ1-5|TRBV20-1|once|.
TGCAGTGCTAGACCCATGGATCAGCCCCAGCATTTT
CSARPMDQPQHF
>TRBJ1-5|TRBV2|.|.
TGTGCCAGCAGTCCGGAGTTCAATCAGCCCCAGCATTTT
CASSPEFNQPQHF
>TRBJ2-7|TRBV18|many|TRBD1
TGTGCCAGCTCACACCGGGACAGACCCTACGAGCAGTACTTC
CASSHRDRPYEQYF
>TRBJ1-1|TRBV18|few|.
TGTGCCAGCTCACAGGGGCTCAAATCTGAAGCTTTCTTT
CASSQGLKSEAFF
>TRBJ2-5|TRBV2|many|.
TGTGCCAGCAGTGGAGAACGGGAGACCCAGTACTTC
CASSGERETQYF
>TRBJ2-7|TRBV9|many|TRBD2
TGTGCCAGCAGCCCCCGGACTAGCGGGAGCGAGCAGTACTTC
CASSPRTSGSEQYF
>TRBJ1-3|TRBV20-1|.|.
TGCAGTGCCGTTGGAAGGGAACGCTCTGGAAACACCATATATTTT
CSAVGRERSGNTIYF
>TRBJ2-7|TRBV12-3/TRBV12-4|.|TRBD1
TGTGCCAGCAGAACGGGACAGGGGGGCTTCGAGCAGTACTTC
CASRTGQGGFEQYF
>TRBJ2-7|TRBV18|.|.
TGTGCCAGCTCACCAGGGGTTGAGGTTGAGCAGTACTTC
CASSPGVEVEQYF
>TRBJ1-5|TRBV20-1|many|.
TGCAGTGCTACCCCAGTGGGGACCTATAATCAGCCCCAGCATTTT
CSATPVGTYNQPQHF
>TRBJ1-5|TRBV19|many|.
TGTGCCAGTAGTATGGGAGGGGGTCAGCCCCAGCATTTT
CASSMGGGQPQHF
>TRBJ2-7|TRBV20-1|.|.
TGCAGTGCTAGAGATTTCGCGAGCTACGAGCAGTACTTC
CSARDFASYEQYF
>TRBJ2-7|TRBV10-1|many|TRBD1
TGCGCCAGCAGTGGCCGGGACAGGGACGAGCAGTACTTC
CASSGRDRDEQYF
>TRBJ1-5|TRBV6-2/TRBV6-3|.|.
TGTGCCACCAGCTCCGGCGGATTCAATCAGCCCCAGCATTTT
CATSSGGFNQPQHF